The 21 T cell receptor beta chains in this list originate from one sample, sequenced in a study of T-cell memory formation after mild COVID-19. MiXCR, applied by TCRdb to the 5' RACE reads, yields one record per CDR3 protein. The sample carries over 300,000 distinct CDR3 sequences, 20% to 25% recorded once. The sample was PBMCs or a T cell subset sorted from them (not recorded which). The receptors come from a man between 18 and 29 years old who had mild COVID-19 (a few samples of this study predate the infection). Cell type and time point are not known.

A few counts support this clonotype. The rearrangement uses TRBV7-3 and TRBJ1-1, with D perhaps TRBD1 (5 bases). This CDR3 has 14 residues. The V gene's germline CDR1 is SGHTA and CDR2 FQGTGA. Between the trimmed V and J ends, which lost 6 bases and 1 base, there was a span of 12 bases. For the CDR3, the DNA is TGTGCCAGCAGTCACACAGGAGAGAACACTGAAGCTTTCTTT. This codes for CASSHTGENTEAFF.

The J gene is TRBJ1-2, the V gene TRBV27; D gene uncertain. This CDR3 region has 14 residues. The V gene's germline CDR1 is MNHEY and CDR2 SMNVEV (reference sequence). Between the trimmed V and J ends, which lost 2 bases and 5 bases, there was a span of 12 bases. The chain's CDR3 is CASSLSRPLYGYTF. The CDR3 DNA sequence: TGTGCCAGCAGTTTAAGCCGGCCACTTTATGGCTACACCTTC.

The J gene is TRBJ2-4, the V gene TRBV5-1; maybe TRBD2 (5 bases). Trimming took off 6 bases at V and 9 bases at J, with 16 bases between the two ends. CDR1 and CDR2 (germline): SGHRS, YFSETQ. The CDR3 has 13 amino acids. In DNA form, the CDR3 reads TGCGCCAGCACCACACCGGGGATCGGCATTCAGTACTTC. Protein sequence: CASTTPGIGIQYF.

The sample holds one count of this clonotype. J is TRBJ2-4 and V is TRBV20-1; 12 nucleotides align to TRBD1. This CDR3 region has 15 residues. V lost 2 bases and J lost 8; bases outside the gene matches: 7. The germline V gene encodes CDR1 DFQATT and CDR2 SNEGSKA (reference sequence). The DNA of the CDR3 is TGCAGTGCTAGAACCGGGACAGGGGGCCGGTACATTCAGTACTTC. It encodes CSARTGTGGRYIQYF.

In this sample, this clonotype turned up a few times. The chain employs TRBV7-2 and TRBJ1-5; no definite D call. This CDR3 contains 16 residues. The germline V and J ends were trimmed by 5 bases and 2 bases, with 16 bases remaining between them. CDR1 and CDR2 (germline): SGHTA, FQGNSA. CDR3 in DNA: TGTGCCAGCAGCGCAAGCCACCTGGAGGGCAATCAGCCCCAGCATTTT. This sequence encodes CASSASHLEGNQPQHF.

This clonotype has at least ten counts. The rearrangement joins TRBV7-2 to TRBJ2-3; TRBD1 or TRBD2 may be the D gene (5 bases each). The CDR3 spans 17 residues. CDR1 SGHTA and CDR2 FQGNSA come from the germline V gene. Trimming removed 1 base at V and 2 bases at J, with 16 bases between. The CDR3 bases are TGTGCCAGCAGCTTAGGGGTCCAACGGGGCACCACAGATACGCAGTATTTT. Amino acids: CASSLGVQRGTTDTQYF.

For this clonotype: At one end, the junction sequence differs from germline, possibly due to a read error. The chain links TRBV5-6 to TRBJ1-6; D is unresolved. Germline values: CDR1 SGHDT, CDR2 YYEEEE. The CDR3 is 14 amino acids. CDR3 protein: CASSLRQPGSHLHF. The CDR3 DNA reads as TGTGCCAGCAGCTTGCGTCAGCCCGGCTCACACCTCCACTTT.

The chain has TRBV7-2 and TRBJ2-5; D unclear. The CDR3 extends over 14 amino acids. Germline CDR1 and CDR2: SGHTA and FQGNSA. The V and J ends lost 1 base and 4 bases respectively, with 10 bases between them. CDR3 protein: CASSLGSFLETQYF. For the CDR3, the DNA is TGTGCCAGCAGCTTAGGGAGCTTTCTAGAGACCCAGTACTTC.

This clonotype has a handful of counts. The V and J genes are TRBV29-1 and TRBJ1-3; D not certain. CDR3 size: 13 residues. The V and J ends lost 7 bases and 4 bases respectively, with 14 bases between them. Germline assignment: CDR1 SQVTM and CDR2 ANQGSEA. The DNA for the CDR3 is TGCAGCGCCCTACGATTTGAGGGAAACACCATATATTTT. Residues: CSALRFEGNTIYF.

This clonotype has just a few counts. The chain carries TRBV6-5 and TRBJ1-1; TRBD1 agrees at 7 bases. V shed 4 bases and J 0 bases; nucleotides not matched to a gene: 2. This CDR3 comprises 14 residues. CDR1 MNHEY and CDR2 SVGAGI come from the germline V gene. In nucleotides, the CDR3 is TGTGCCAGCAGTTCCAGGGGGGTGAACACTGAAGCTTTCTTT. Amino acid sequence: CASSSRGVNTEAFF.

The genes are TRBV6-2 or TRBV6-3 and TRBJ1-1; no clear D. Germline V gene data show CDR1 as MNHEY and CDR2 as SVGEGT. The germline V and J ends were trimmed by 2 bases and 0 bases, with 7 bases remaining between them. This CDR3 region has 14 residues. The CDR3 DNA sequence: TGTGCCAGCAGTTACGGGTATATGAACACTGAAGCTTTCTTT. This sequence encodes CASSYGYMNTEAFF.

CDR3 region: CASSSGLAGVNEQFF. The CDR3, as DNA: TGTGCCAGCAGTTCAGGACTAGCGGGGGTAAATGAGCAGTTCTTC. This sequence joins TRBV6-5 and TRBJ2-1; TRBD2 agrees at 13 bases. The J segment lost 7 bases and the V segment lost 4 bases, leaving 4 bases of the junction unmatched. The CDR3 has 15 amino acids. Germline values: CDR1 MNHEY, CDR2 SVGAGI.

The chain uses TRBV6-4 and TRBJ1-1; 8 bases match TRBD1. Losses at the gene ends were 7 bases for V and 4 bases for J; bases not matched to a gene: 11. The CDR3 runs 15 residues. The germline gives CDR1 MRHNA, CDR2 SNTAGT. This CDR3 is CASTPPPTGVTEAFF. CDR3 DNA: TGTGCCAGCACTCCCCCCCCGACAGGGGTCACTGAAGCTTTCTTT.

This clonotype was seen a few times. The chain recombines TRBV18 with TRBJ1-1, with 7 nucleotides matching TRBD1. The CDR3 extends over 13 amino acids. Trimming cost V 8 bases and J 2 bases; bases outside gene matches: 5. Per the germline V gene, CDR1 is KGHSH and CDR2 is LQKENI. The CDR3 nucleotides read TGTGCCAGCACCGGACAGGCAAACACTGAAGCTTTCTTT. This encodes CASTGQANTEAFF.

The rearrangement uses TRBV6-1 and TRBJ2-3, with D tentatively TRBD1 (5 bases). CDR1 is MNHNS, CDR2 SASEGT, per germline. The CDR3 is 16 amino acids. V was cut by 4 bases and J by 4 bases, with 18 bases left in between. This chain's CDR3 is CASSGDWSRQSDTQYF. As DNA, the CDR3 is TGTGCCAGCAGTGGAGACTGGAGCCGACAGTCAGATACGCAGTATTTT.

This clonotype was seen a handful of times. The chain couples TRBV11-2 to TRBJ2-2; 7 bases fit TRBD1. The CDR3 has 15 residues. Per germline, CDR1 SGHAT and CDR2 FQNNGV. Trimming took 5 bases from V and 5 from J; bases not matched to a gene: 8. Here the CDR3 DNA reads TGTGCCAGCAGCCCCCGACAGGGAGCGACCGGGGAGCTGTTTTTT. Translation: CASSPRQGATGELFF.

This clonotype was seen at least ten times. V and J are TRBV7-2 and TRBJ1-6; 9 bases align to TRBD1. V was pared by 3 bases and J by 8 bases, with 5 bases of the junction left unmatched. CDR3 length equals 15 residues. Germline lookup yields CDR1 SGHTA and CDR2 FQGNSA. CDR3 sequence reads: CASSFAGQGYSPLHF. Here the CDR3 DNA reads TGTGCCAGCAGCTTCGCTGGACAGGGGTATTCACCCCTCCACTTT.

V gene TRBV4-3 combines with J gene TRBJ2-3; D uncertain. V shed 8 bases and J shed 3 bases, with 15 bases lying between them. The CDR3 covers 14 residues. Per germline, CDR1 LGHNA and CDR2 YSLEER. The CDR3 is CASGSVVWTDTQYF. CDR3 DNA sequence: TGCGCCAGCGGAAGCGTTGTTTGGACAGATACGCAGTATTTT.

The chain employs TRBV4-2 and TRBJ2-5; TRBD2 agrees at 11 bases. Germline CDR1 reads LGHNA; CDR2 reads YNFKEQ. J gave up 2 bases and V 4 bases, and 3 bases lay outside the gene matches. CDR3 size: 15 residues. The CDR3 DNA reads as TGTGCCAGCAGCCCGGCTAGCGGGGGGCAAGAGACCCAGTACTTC. Amino acid sequence: CASSPASGGQETQYF.

This clonotype was picked up a small number of times. The genes are TRBV14 and TRBJ1-2; possibly TRBD1 for D (5 bases). Germline V gives CDR1 SGHDN, CDR2 FVKESK. This CDR3 has 16 amino acids. V lost 4 bases and J lost 4, with 19 bases in between. The CDR3 DNA follows: TGTGCCAGCAGCCCGATGGGGGGGATGGATTCCTATGGCTACACCTTC. Its translation: CASSPMGGMDSYGYTF.

The CDR3 DNA reads TGTGCCAGCAGCCCCTCGACAGTGCCTAATGAAAAACTGTTTTTT. Translated, it gives CASSPSTVPNEKLFF. V and J are TRBV11-2 and TRBJ1-4, with D tentatively TRBD1 (5 bases). The V and J ends lost 5 bases and 3 bases respectively, with 13 bases between them. From germline, CDR1 is SGHAT and CDR2 FQNNGV. There are 15 residues in the CDR3.